The 21 T cell receptor beta chains below come from one sample, sequenced in a study of T cell repertoires in cytomegalovirus infection. Via MiXCR, TCRdb re-called the reads, giving one row per CDR3 protein. Found here are roughly 150,000 distinct CDR3 sequences, 23% of them singletons; the top ten hold 9.5% to 12%. The sequencing sample was made of PBMCs. These receptors were collected from a human donor in good health (CMV status not recorded). Some clones in this sample may be carry-over from other donors' samples.

For this clonotype: A junction boundary mismatches the germline segment, possibly from a read error. The chain uses TRBV5-6 and TRBJ1-1; the match to TRBD1 covers 10 bases. Germline-derived CDR1 and CDR2 are SGHDT and YYEEEE. The CDR3 covers 15 residues. The CDR3 reads CDSSWTGGGWTEAFF. The CDR3 bases are TGTGACAGCAGCTGGACAGGGGGTGGATGGACTGAAGCTTTCTTT.

This clonotype was observed at least ten times. The chain is built from TRBV7-2 and TRBJ2-5; 8 bases are a match to TRBD2. CDR1 SGHTA and CDR2 FQGNSA come from the germline V gene. This CDR3 is built from 17 residues. V dropped 5 bases and J dropped 5; count of bases not matched to a gene: 16. This CDR3 reads CASSPGLAGTPRETQYF. In DNA form, the CDR3 reads TGTGCCAGCAGCCCCGGGCTAGCGGGTACGCCTCGGGAGACCCAGTACTTC.

V is TRBV12-3 or TRBV12-4 and J is TRBJ1-2; D gene ambiguous. The V and J ends lost 0 bases and 1 base respectively, with 12 bases between them. The CDR3 has 16 residues. As DNA, the CDR3 is TGTGCCAGCAGTTTAGCGCTAATGGGCAGTAACTATGGCTACACCTTC. This codes for CASSLALMGSNYGYTF.

The rearrangement links TRBV24-1 to TRBJ1-2; 8 bases align to TRBD1. Germline values: CDR1 KGHDR, CDR2 SFDVKD. This CDR3 contains 14 residues. The V gene end was trimmed by 3 bases and the J gene end by 6 bases; junction bases not matched to a gene: 5. In DNA, the CDR3 is TGTGCCACCAGTGATCCGGACAGGGTTGATGGCTACACCTTC. As protein: CATSDPDRVDGYTF.

The chain carries TRBV12-3 or TRBV12-4 and TRBJ1-1; D not resolved. The length of the CDR3 is 14 residues. Trimming left V 4 bases short and J 0 bases short, with 9 bases between. The CDR3 DNA reads as TGTGCCAGCAGTTACCCTCCACTGAACACTGAAGCTTTCTTT. Protein: CASSYPPLNTEAFF.

This clonotype was counted at least ten times. The rearrangement uses TRBV12-3 or TRBV12-4 and TRBJ2-1, with 9 bases matching TRBD2. The V gene end was trimmed by 5 bases and the J gene end by 5 bases; junction bases not matched to a gene: 7. The CDR3 is made up of 15 amino acids. The CDR3 nucleotides read TGTGCCAGCAGTGTTAGCGGGAGTGGACACAATGAGCAGTTCTTC. This gives the protein CASSVSGSGHNEQFF.

This clonotype has at least ten counts. The chain couples TRBV28 to TRBJ1-2; 9 bases fit TRBD1. Per germline, CDR1 MDHEN and CDR2 SYDVKM. V lost 2 bases, J lost 2 bases, and 3 bases stayed unmatched. This CDR3 spans 15 amino acids. The CDR3 DNA follows: TGTGCCAGCAGTTTAATTACAGGGGGCAACTATGGCTACACCTTC. Translated: CASSLITGGNYGYTF.

This chain connects TRBV6-5 to TRBJ2-7, with 9 bases matching TRBD2. The CDR3 runs 15 residues. Germline assignment: CDR1 MNHEY and CDR2 SVGAGI. Trimming cost V 0 bases and J 7 bases; bases outside gene matches: 7. As DNA, the CDR3 is TGTGCCAGCAGTTACTCGGGCGGGAGGGCCCAAGAGCAGTACTTC. This codes for CASSYSGGRAQEQYF.

This clonotype occurred many times. The chain carries TRBV7-2 and TRBJ2-3; the D gene is possibly TRBD2 (6 bases). This CDR3 region has 14 residues. The V gene's germline CDR1 is SGHTA and CDR2 FQGNSA. V lost 1 base to trimming and J lost 5 bases, with 10 bases between them. Here the CDR3 DNA reads TGTGCCAGCAGCTTAGACGGGGGTCTAGATACGCAGTATTTT. It translates to CASSLDGGLDTQYF.

Only a few counts were recorded for this clonotype. V gene TRBV20-1 combines with J gene TRBJ1-4; possibly TRBD1 for D (5 bases). CDR1 DFQATT and CDR2 SNEGSKA come from the germline V gene (reference sequence). The germline V and J ends were trimmed by 6 bases and 6 bases, with 17 bases remaining between them. This CDR3 has 14 amino acids. This chain's CDR3 is CSAGDRPTYEKLFF. The DNA of the CDR3 is TGCAGTGCGGGTGACAGACCGACGTATGAAAAACTGTTTTTT.

The rearrangement joins TRBV14 to TRBJ1-1; weak D call: TRBD1 (6 bases). This CDR3 region has 13 residues. Germline CDR1 is SGHDN and CDR2 is FVKESK. V lost 5 bases to trimming and J lost 4 bases, with 11 bases between them. The CDR3, as DNA: TGTGCCAGCAGCTCCGACAGGAGCACTGAAGCTTTCTTT. This gives the protein CASSSDRSTEAFF.

The chain employs TRBV10-3 and TRBJ2-3; D is unclear. The germline CDR1 and CDR2 sequences are ENHRY and SYGVKD. This CDR3 has 13 amino acids. The V gene lost 2 bases and the J gene lost 4 bases, with 7 bases spanning the gap. CDR3 bases: TGTGCCATCAGTGAGCGTGGGGCAGATACGCAGTATTTT. Its protein is CAISERGADTQYF.

This clonotype was seen a few times. The chain recombines TRBV7-6 with TRBJ2-3; 7 bases map to TRBD1. Germline V CDR1 and CDR2: SGHVS, FNYEAQ. CDR3 size: 16 residues. Trimming at V came to 5 bases and at J to 3 bases, leaving 11 bases not matched to a gene. CDR3 loop: CASSAAGTAWTDTQYF. For the CDR3, the DNA is TGTGCCAGCAGCGCAGCAGGGACAGCGTGGACAGATACGCAGTATTTT.

This clonotype was found many times. Written as DNA, the CDR3 is TGTGCCAGCAGTCGAACACTCGCAGATACGCAGTATTTT. It translates to CASSRTLADTQYF. The chain carries TRBV7-2 and TRBJ2-3; no definite D call. V shed 6 bases and J shed 4 bases, with 11 bases lying between them. CDR3 length: 13 residues. Germline CDR1 reads SGHTA; CDR2 reads FQGNSA.

This sequence joins TRBV20-1 and TRBJ2-7, with D tentatively TRBD2 (6 bases). Germline lookup yields CDR1 DFQATT and CDR2 SNEGSKA (reference sequence). The length of the CDR3 is 12 residues. V lost 1 base to trimming and J lost 4 bases, with 8 bases between them. The CDR3 protein is CSARAGVYEQYF. In DNA, the CDR3 is TGCAGTGCTAGAGCGGGGGTTTACGAGCAGTACTTC.

The chain carries TRBV15 and TRBJ2-5, with D perhaps TRBD1 (7 bases). CDR1 is LNHNV, CDR2 YYDKDF, per germline (reference sequence). Trimming left V 3 bases short and J 5 bases short, with 10 bases between. This CDR3 spans 13 amino acids. CDR3 amino acids: CATSSRGAETQYF. The CDR3 bases are TGTGCCACCAGCAGCAGGGGGGCGGAGACCCAGTACTTC.

The rearrangement links TRBV6-6 to TRBJ2-3; maybe TRBD2 (6 bases). This CDR3 region has 12 residues. Per germline, CDR1 MNHNY and CDR2 SVGAGI (reference sequence). Trimming left V 6 bases short and J 9 bases short, with 13 bases between. In nucleotides, the CDR3 is TGTGCCAGCAGGCCACGGGACTTGACGCAGTATTTT. This translates into CASRPRDLTQYF.

This clonotype was found many times. The genes are TRBV19 and TRBJ2-1; 12 bases are a match to TRBD2. After removal of 5 bases from V and 7 bases from J, the junction contained 6 bases not matched to a gene. Germline CDR1 LNHDA, CDR2 SQIVND (reference sequence). The CDR3 loop spans 15 amino acids. CDR3 coding DNA: TGTGCCAGTAGTCCGACTAGCGGGAGTCTGAATGAGCAGTTCTTC. Encoded protein: CASSPTSGSLNEQFF. The full variable domain, completed using reference TRBV19 and TRBJ2-1, is DGGITQSPKYLFRKEGQNVTLSCEQNLNHDAMYWYRQDPGQGLRLIYYSQIVNDFQKGDIAEGYSVSREKKESFPLTVTSAQKNPTAFYLCASSPTSGSLNEQFFGPGTRLTVL.

In this sample, this clonotype turned up a few times. The chain combines TRBV20-1 with TRBJ1-1; 9 bases agree with TRBD1. The CDR3 runs 16 residues. CDR1 is DFQATT, CDR2 SNEGSKA, per germline (reference sequence). Trimming at V came to 2 bases and at J to 1 base, leaving 8 bases not matched to a gene. Written as DNA, the CDR3 is TGCAGTGCTAGATTGAACAGGGGGCTTTCGAACACTGAAGCTTTCTTT. As protein: CSARLNRGLSNTEAFF.

This clonotype was recorded at least ten times. This sequence joins TRBV5-4 and TRBJ1-1, with 7 bases identical to TRBD1. The CDR3 is 14 amino acids. V was pared by 9 bases and J by 1 base, with 9 bases of the junction left unmatched. Looked up from germline, CDR1 is SGHNT and CDR2 is YYREEE (reference sequence). CDR3 nucleotide sequence: TGTGCCACCGAGGGACAGACCTGGAACACTGAAGCTTTCTTT. This encodes CATEGQTWNTEAFF.

This clonotype was seen ten or more times. V is TRBV7-2 and J is TRBJ2-7; TRBD1 might be the D (6 bases). Trimming pared 4 bases from V and 2 bases from J, leaving 12 bases between. The CDR3 is 14 residues long. CDR1 is SGHTA, CDR2 FQGNSA, per germline. The CDR3 DNA sequence: TGTGCCAGCAGCTACACAGGGAGCGCCTACGAGCAGTACTTC. It encodes CASSYTGSAYEQYF.